This entry concerns a single T cell receptor beta chain. No antigen is known for it. Some clones are missing from TCRdb's copy, which holds only in-frame ones; the method was immunoSEQ multiplex PCR. The sample includes about 35,000 clones, around 90% of them seen just once. This sample is drawn from a study of PD-1 blockade in classical Hodgkin lymphoma. The study's findings and limits: Some patients began nivolumab under 1 year after ASCT. These patients were excluded from later analyses. Baseline TCR diversity was reportedly lower in newly diagnosed patients than in healthy donors. It was reported as lower still in relapsed/refractory patients. Diversity similar to that of newly diagnosed patients was seen at baseline in complete responders. CD4+ TCR diversity rose significantly by C4D1, and CD8+ TCR diversity did not.

No patient escaped relapse after autologous stem cell transplantation, and brentuximab vedotin exposure varied. Starting with thawed PBMCs, CD4+ T cells were purified by magnetic negative selection. This sample comprised CD4+ T cells from blood, obtained at baseline. The receptor comes from a human donor with classical Hodgkin lymphoma.

The CDR3 region has the DNA TGCGCCAGCAGCCAACCGCTGACAGGGGACGGCTACACCTTC. This codes for CASSQPLTGDGYTF. This rearrangement joins TRBV4-1 to TRBJ1-2; 8 bases agree with TRBD1. Germline-derived CDR1 and CDR2 are MGHRA and YSYEKL. CDR3 length: 14 amino acids. Germline trimming cut 2 bases from V and 8 bases from J; bases unmatched to any gene: 7.